The 26 T cell receptor beta chains in this list originate from one sample, sequenced in a study of blood T cell repertoires in COVID-19. Assay: immunoSEQ multiplex PCR; the TCRdb copy retains only in-frame clones and omits some. The sample consists of under 200,000 clones, roughly nine tenths of them appearing once. Sequenced: PBMCs or T cells enriched from blood (not recorded which). The receptors derive from a woman aged 45 to 65 who had recovered from COVID-19.

The chain joins TRBV5-4 to TRBJ2-1, with TRBD2 identical over 12 bases. Looked up from germline, CDR1 is SGHNT and CDR2 is YYREEE (reference sequence). The junction had 4 bases not matched to a gene; V was cut back by 3 bases and J by 3 bases. The CDR3 has 16 amino acids. The DNA of the CDR3 is TGTGCCAGCAGCTCGCTAGCGGGAGGGCACTACAATGAGCAGTTCTTC. Its translation: CASSSLAGGHYNEQFF.

The chain joins TRBV9 to TRBJ2-5; 15 bases match TRBD2. With 4 bases clipped from V and 4 bases from J, the junction kept 5 bases outside the gene matches. The CDR3 contains 16 residues. CDR1 and CDR2 from the germline V gene are SGDLS and YYNGEE. The chain's CDR3 is CASSPGLAGGRETQYF. The CDR3 DNA reads as TGTGCCAGCAGCCCGGGACTAGCGGGAGGTAGAGAGACCCAGTACTTC. Supplemented by reference TRBV9 and TRBJ2-5, the full variable domain reads DSGVTQTPKHLITATGQRVTLRCSPRSGDLSVYWYQQSLDQGLQFLIQYYNGEERAKGNILERFSAQQFPDLHSELNLSSLELGDSALYFCASSPGLAGGRETQYFGPGTRLLVL.

The J gene is TRBJ1-2, the V gene TRBV19; possibly TRBD1 for D (5 bases). The ends were cut back, 5 bases at V and 5 bases at J, with 21 bases in the middle. Germline V gene lookup returns CDR1 LNHDA and CDR2 SQIVND (reference sequence). This CDR3 region has 16 residues. The CDR3 sequence is CASSGRTNHQGYGYTF. The CDR3 region has the DNA TGTGCCAGTAGTGGGAGGACAAATCACCAGGGTTATGGCTACACCTTC.

The gene calls are TRBV4-1 and TRBJ1-2, with D possibly TRBD1 on 5 matching bases. Germline assignment: CDR1 MGHRA and CDR2 YSYEKL. The V end was cut by 3 bases, the J end by 4 bases, with 12 bases between. The CDR3 totals 14 residues. In nucleotides, the CDR3 is TGCGCCAGCAGCCATGCTGACAGCCGCTATGGCTACACCTTC. Encoded protein: CASSHADSRYGYTF.

The V call is TRBV19, the J call TRBJ2-1; D might be TRBD2 (5 bases). Germline V lookup: CDR1 LNHDA, CDR2 SQIVND (reference sequence). The V and J ends lost 4 bases and 10 bases respectively, with 11 bases between them. CDR3 size: 12 residues. CDR3 loop: CASSTGVGEQFF. CDR3 nucleotide sequence: TGTGCCAGTAGTACCGGGGTGGGGGAGCAGTTCTTC. Full variable domain (remainder filled in from reference TRBV19 and TRBJ2-1): DGGITQSPKYLFRKEGQNVTLSCEQNLNHDAMYWYRQDPGQGLRLIYYSQIVNDFQKGDIAEGYSVSREKKESFPLTVTSAQKNPTAFYLCASSTGVGEQFFGPGTRLTVL.

This clone has a handful of counts. The gene calls are TRBV6-5 and TRBJ2-1; D is uncertain. The CDR3 sequence is 13 residues long. Germline-derived CDR1 and CDR2 are MNHEY and SVGAGI. V lost 6 bases to trimming and J lost 9 bases, with 15 bases between them. The CDR3: CASRQLVASEQFF. The CDR3 DNA sequence: TGTGCCAGCAGGCAGCTCGTAGCTAGTGAGCAGTTCTTC.

The V gene is TRBV6-5, the J gene TRBJ2-5; the match to TRBD2 covers 8 bases. V was clipped by 2 bases and J by 7 bases; unmatched bases: 9. The CDR3 is made up of 15 amino acids. Germline CDR1 and CDR2: MNHEY and SVGAGI. CDR3 amino acids: CASSYQTFGGGTQYF. CDR3 nucleotide sequence: TGTGCCAGCAGTTACCAGACCTTCGGGGGGGGGACCCAGTACTTC.

This clone appeared once. This chain links TRBV10-1 with TRBJ2-1; TRBD2 agrees at 15 bases. Trimming took 3 bases from V and 10 from J; bases not matched to a gene: 10. Germline V CDR1 and CDR2: WNHNN, SYGVQD (reference sequence). The CDR3 consists of 17 residues. CDR3 sequence reads: CASSEFRTSGRAGEQFF. The CDR3 nucleotides read TGCGCCAGCAGTGAATTCAGGACTAGCGGGAGGGCAGGCGAGCAGTTCTTC.

The rearrangement links TRBV5-1 to TRBJ2-2; D may be TRBD2 (5 bases). V was shortened by 0 bases and J by 0 bases, with 9 bases between the two germline ends. Germline CDR1 reads SGHRS; CDR2 reads YFSETQ. CDR3 length: 16 residues. As DNA, the CDR3 is TGCGCCAGCAGCTTGGATGTGACTACGAACACCGGGGAGCTGTTTTTT. It is translated as CASSLDVTTNTGELFF.

The chain carries TRBV5-4 and TRBJ2-7; TRBD2 matches at 7 bases. With 10 bases clipped from V and 4 bases from J, the junction kept 14 bases outside the gene matches. Per germline, CDR1 SGHNT and CDR2 YYREEE (reference sequence). This CDR3 region has 14 residues. The CDR3: CAYFETGGSYEQYF. CDR3 bases: TGTGCCTACTTCGAAACGGGAGGAAGTTACGAGCAGTACTTC. Filled out from reference TRBV5-4 and TRBJ2-7, the complete variable domain reads ETGVTQSPTHLIKTRGQQVTLRCSSQSGHNTVSWYQQALGQGPQFIFQYYREEENGRGNFPPRFSGLQFPNYSSELNVNALELDDSALYLCAYFETGGSYEQYFGPGTRLTVT.

The chain employs TRBV2 and TRBJ1-4; no clear D. Looked up from germline, CDR1 is SNHLY and CDR2 is FYNNEI. The V and J ends lost 8 bases and 11 bases respectively, with 15 bases between them. CDR3 length: 12 amino acids. The CDR3 loop reads CASGHARGKLFF. In DNA, the CDR3 is TGTGCCAGCGGGCACGCCCGTGGGAAACTGTTTTTT.

The J gene is TRBJ2-3, the V gene TRBV11-3; 7 nucleotides match TRBD2. The ends lost 0 bases at V and 10 bases at J; junction bases unmatched: 4. CDR1 is SGHNT, CDR2 YENEEA, per germline. This CDR3 spans 13 amino acids. The CDR3 protein is CASSLDRRGSQYF. Written as DNA, the CDR3 is TGTGCCAGCAGCTTAGATCGGCGGGGGTCGCAGTATTTT.

The V and J genes are TRBV19 and TRBJ2-1; D not certain. V was cut by 1 base and J by 0 bases, with 19 bases left in between. Germline assignment: CDR1 LNHDA and CDR2 SQIVND (reference sequence). There are 19 residues in the CDR3. Written as DNA, the CDR3 is TGTGCCAGTAGTATAGGAAATTGGTTTGGCTTAAGCTCCTACAATGAGCAGTTCTTC. The encoded protein is CASSIGNWFGLSSYNEQFF.

The chain uses TRBV5-1 and TRBJ1-3; D gene uncertain. The CDR3 covers 16 residues. Trimming stripped 0 bases from V and 0 bases from J, with 10 bases between. Germline V CDR1 and CDR2: SGHRS, YFSETQ. The CDR3 is CASSLVGADSGNTIYF. In DNA, the CDR3 is TGCGCCAGCAGCTTGGTCGGAGCCGACTCTGGAAACACCATATATTTT. The full variable domain, its missing parts supplied by reference TRBV5-1 and TRBJ1-3, is KAGVTQTPRYLIKTRGQQVTLSCSPISGHRSVSWYQQTPGQGLQFLFEYFSETQRNKGNFPGRFSGRQFSNSRSEMNVSTLELGDSALYLCASSLVGADSGNTIYFGEGSWLTVV.

This sequence joins TRBV4-1 and TRBJ1-5; D not certain. CDR3 length: 15 amino acids. Germline V gene lookup returns CDR1 MGHRA and CDR2 YSYEKL. V was pared by 0 bases and J by 8 bases, with 14 bases between. CDR3 protein: CASSQDRFQEEPQHF. DNA for the CDR3: TGCGCCAGCAGCCAAGACCGGTTTCAGGAAGAGCCCCAGCATTTT.

The gene calls are TRBV6-5 and TRBJ2-7; 7 bases agree with TRBD2. CDR1 is MNHEY, CDR2 SVGAGI, per germline. The trim removed 2 bases at V and 3 bases at J, leaving 1 base unmatched. The CDR3 totals 13 residues. The CDR3 sequence is CASSYGDYYEQYF. Written as DNA, the CDR3 is TGTGCCAGCAGTTACGGGGACTACTACGAGCAGTACTTC.

J is TRBJ2-1 and V is TRBV10-1, with 8 positions matching TRBD2. The CDR3 is 16 residues long. Germline-derived CDR1 and CDR2 are WNHNN and SYGVQD (reference sequence). The J segment lost 3 bases and the V segment lost 4 bases, leaving 8 bases of the junction unmatched. In DNA, the CDR3 is TGCGCCAGCAGTGGGGAGCGGGAGAGCCACTACAATGAGCAGTTCTTC. It encodes CASSGERESHYNEQFF.

CDR3 residues: CASSSLDREYSNQPQHF. In DNA, the CDR3 is TGTGCCAGCAGCTCCCTCGACAGGGAATATAGCAATCAGCCCCAGCATTTT. V gene TRBV28 combines with J gene TRBJ1-5; 7 nucleotides agree with TRBD1. The length of the CDR3 is 17 residues. V trimming: 6 bases; J trimming: 0 bases; junction bases outside the gene matches: 11. From germline, CDR1 is MDHEN and CDR2 SYDVKM.

The V and J genes are TRBV5-4 and TRBJ1-6, with 8 positions matching TRBD1. The CDR3 totals 16 residues. Germline V lookup: CDR1 SGHNT, CDR2 YYREEE (reference sequence). The junction had 1 base not matched to a gene; V was cut back by 0 bases and J by 2 bases. This CDR3 is CASSLGTGTYNSPLHF. The CDR3 nucleotides read TGTGCCAGCAGCTTGGGGACAGGGACCTATAATTCACCCCTCCACTTT.

This clone has only one observation. The CDR3 region is CASSPDRVTLHF. The CDR3 DNA is TGTGCCAGCAGCCCTGACAGGGTCACCCTCCACTTT. V gene TRBV3-1 (or the pseudogene TRBV3-2) combines with J gene TRBJ1-6, with 7 bases lining up with TRBD1. The CDR3 runs 12 residues. In germline, CDR1 is LGHDT, CDR2 YNNKEL (reference sequence). The junction had 5 bases not matched to a gene; V was cut back by 4 bases and J by 14 bases.

Here the CDR3 DNA reads TGTGCCAGCAGTTTATGGGCTAGCGGGAGCGAGACGGCCAAAAACATTCAGTACTTC. This gives the protein CASSLWASGSETAKNIQYF. The rearrangement joins TRBV28 to TRBJ2-4; 10 positions agree with TRBD2. CDR1 is MDHEN and CDR2 is SYDVKM in the germline V gene. J was trimmed by 1 base and V by 0 bases; bases with no gene match: 9. CDR3 length equals 19 residues. Variable domain in full (rest from reference TRBV28 and TRBJ2-4): DVKVTQSSRYLVKRTGEKVFLECVQDMDHENMFWYRQDPGLGLRLIYFSYDVKMKEKGDIPEGYSVSREKKERFSLILESASTNQTSMYLCASSLWASGSETAKNIQYFGAGTRLSVL.

This chain connects TRBV7-9 to TRBJ2-1; weak D call: TRBD2 (5 bases). The CDR3 has 14 residues. Trimming pared 2 bases from V and 10 bases from J, leaving 15 bases between. Germline V gene lookup returns CDR1 SEHNR and CDR2 FQNEAQ (reference sequence). The CDR3 loop reads CASSLRPGLVEQFF. In nucleotides, the CDR3 is TGTGCCAGCAGCTTAAGGCCAGGACTTGTGGAGCAGTTCTTC.

Concerning this clone itself: The CDR3 ends on some other residue instead of the conserved phenylalanine or tryptophan, so this is likely a read error. The DNA is left out, because the CDR3 cannot be placed on it with certainty; the CDR3 is given as TCRdb lists it. The J gene is TRBJ1-2, the V gene TRBV6-1. The CDR3 numbers 10 amino acids, ends counted. Germline V gene data show CDR1 as MNHNS and CDR2 as SASEGT. The CDR3 loop reads CASSEARAIY.

V and J are TRBV2 and TRBJ1-1; 7 bases match TRBD1. The J segment lost 2 bases and the V segment lost 3 bases, leaving 6 bases of the junction unmatched. The CDR3 totals 15 residues. Germline V lookup: CDR1 SNHLY, CDR2 FYNNEI. The CDR3 region has the DNA TGTGCCAGCAGTGATCCGGGACAGCCAAACACTGAAGCTTTCTTT. Protein sequence: CASSDPGQPNTEAFF. The variable domain in full, with the rest retrieved from reference TRBV2 and TRBJ1-1, is EPEVTQTPSHQVTQMGQEVILRCVPISNHLYFYWYRQILGQKVEFLVSFYNNEISEKSEIFDDQFSVERPDGSNFTLKIRSTKLEDSAMYFCASSDPGQPNTEAFFGQGTRLTVV.

With regard to this clone: A much larger clonotype is one base distant, so this may be a read error. The rearrangement links TRBV3-1 (or the pseudogene TRBV3-2) to TRBJ2-3, with D possibly TRBD2 on 5 matching bases. Germline CDR1 and CDR2: LGHDT and YNNKEL (reference sequence). V dropped 1 base and J dropped 4 bases, with 12 bases sitting between them. The CDR3 contains 15 residues. In nucleotides, the CDR3 is TGTGCCAGCAGCCAAGCAGCGGAAGATGCAGATACGCAGTATTTT. Translated, it gives CASSQAAEDADTQYF.

The chain is built from TRBV11-3 and TRBJ2-2, with 9 positions matching TRBD2. V shed 2 bases and J 6 bases; nucleotides not matched to a gene: 4. This CDR3 region has 15 residues. CDR1 is SGHNT, CDR2 YENEEA, per germline. The CDR3 coding sequence is TGTGCCAGCAGCTTACTAGCGGGATCCCCCGGGGAGCTGTTTTTT. It codes for CASSLLAGSPGELFF.